This TCR beta chain is drawn from a study of regulatory T cells in long-lasting Graves disease. For TCR beta, libraries came from iRepertoire HTBI primers and Arm-PCR of CDR3 regions. TCRdb reprocessed the multiplex PCR reads with MiXCR, giving one entry per CDR3 protein. The repertoire holds fewer than 350,000 distinct CDR3 sequences, with over 15% as singletons. Time point in this sample: newly diagnosed GD, antithyroid drugs for less than 3 months. Scientists built the TCR library using RNA that was extracted from PBMCs. Germline V gene lookup returns CDR1 MNHNS and CDR2 SASEGT. Trimming left V 3 bases short and J 0 bases short, with 7 bases between. The CDR3 runs 14 residues. This clonotype showed up many times.

The TCR originated in a female donor with Graves disease. Sequenced here: peripheral blood mononuclear cells (PBMCs), sampled at new diagnosis, from a patient treated with antithyroid drugs. The genes are TRBV6-1 and TRBJ2-3; D ambiguous. The CDR3 protein is CASSDSQSTDTQYF. The CDR3 bases are TGTGCCAGCAGTGATAGTCAGAGCACAGATACGCAGTATTTT.